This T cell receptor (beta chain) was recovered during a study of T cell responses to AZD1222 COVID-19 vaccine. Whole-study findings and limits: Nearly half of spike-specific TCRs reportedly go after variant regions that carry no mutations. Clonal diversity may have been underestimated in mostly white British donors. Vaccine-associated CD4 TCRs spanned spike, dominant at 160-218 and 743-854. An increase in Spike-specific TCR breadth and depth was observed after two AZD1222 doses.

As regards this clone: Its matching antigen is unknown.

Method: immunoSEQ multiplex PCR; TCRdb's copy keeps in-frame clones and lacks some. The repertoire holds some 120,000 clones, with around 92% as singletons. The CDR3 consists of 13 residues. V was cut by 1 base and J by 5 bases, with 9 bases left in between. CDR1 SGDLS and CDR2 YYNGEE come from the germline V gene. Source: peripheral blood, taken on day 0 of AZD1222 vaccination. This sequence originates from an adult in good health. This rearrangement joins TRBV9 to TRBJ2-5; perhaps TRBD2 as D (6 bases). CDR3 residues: CASSVSTSETQYF. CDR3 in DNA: TGTGCCAGCAGCGTATCGACTAGTGAGACCCAGTACTTC.